The 24 T cell receptor beta chains reported below all come from one sample, sequenced in a study of T cell responses to AZD1222 COVID-19 vaccine. Method: immunoSEQ multiplex PCR; TCRdb's copy keeps in-frame clones and lacks some. This table has around 130,000 clones, 80% to 90% appearing once. Sequencing was performed on peripheral blood, taken 28 days after the second AZD1222 dose. The receptors derive from an adult who received the AZD1222 COVID-19 vaccine.

The chain combines TRBV19 with TRBJ1-1; 7 bases map to TRBD1. Germline V gene data show CDR1 as LNHDA and CDR2 as SQIVND (reference sequence). The length of the CDR3 is 14 residues. V lost 1 base to trimming and J lost 4 bases; unmatched junction nucleotides: 3. The CDR3 sequence is CASSIVRQGTEAFF. The CDR3 DNA is TGTGCCAGTAGTATAGTGAGACAGGGCACTGAAGCTTTCTTT.

The chain carries TRBV6-5 and TRBJ1-6, with 7 bases aligning to TRBD1. Germline V gene data show CDR1 as MNHEY and CDR2 as SVGAGI. The CDR3 extends over 14 amino acids. The V and J ends lost 10 bases and 6 bases, in that order; junction bases with no gene match: 9. The CDR3 bases are TGTGCCACCTTTTGGGACAGCTTTAATTCACCCCTCCACTTT. Translation: CATFWDSFNSPLHF.

The chain employs TRBV7-8 and TRBJ1-4; D is uncertain. The CDR3 has 16 residues. Germline-derived CDR1 and CDR2 are SGHVS and FQNEAQ. V was clipped by 1 base and J by 0 bases, with 9 bases between them. The DNA of the CDR3 is TGTGCCAGCAGCTTAGTCGCGATGGCAACTAATGAAAAACTGTTTTTT. Its translation is CASSLVAMATNEKLFF. Full variable domain (remainder filled in from reference TRBV7-8 and TRBJ1-4): GAGVSQSPRYKVAKRGQDVALRCDPISGHVSLFWYQQALGQGPEFLTYFQNEAQLDKSGLPSDRFFAERPEGSVSTLKIQRTQQEDSAVYLCASSLVAMATNEKLFFGSGTQLSVL.

J is TRBJ1-1 and V is TRBV10-3; no firm D call. V dropped 1 base and J dropped 1 base, with 4 bases sitting between them. The CDR3 sequence is 13 residues long. Per the germline V gene, CDR1 is ENHRY and CDR2 is SYGVKD. The chain's CDR3 is CAISEYQNTEAFF. The CDR3 DNA follows: TGTGCCATCAGTGAGTATCAGAACACTGAAGCTTTCTTT.

The chain recombines TRBV5-1 with TRBJ1-6; D call uncertain. The CDR3 totals 16 residues. CDR1 SGHRS and CDR2 YFSETQ come from the germline V gene. Trimming pared 5 bases from V and 7 bases from J, leaving 19 bases between. DNA for the CDR3: TGCGCCAGCAGTGTCACGGACCAGATAGGGAATTCACCCCTCCACTTT. It codes for CASSVTDQIGNSPLHF.

The V gene is TRBV7-2, the J gene TRBJ1-5; D gene unclear. Trimming cost V 3 bases and J 2 bases, with 14 bases left between them. Per the germline V gene, CDR1 is SGHTA and CDR2 is FQGNSA. The CDR3 extends over 16 amino acids. The CDR3 loop reads CASSFRMGAGNQPQHF. The CDR3 DNA is TGTGCCAGCAGCTTTCGGATGGGCGCGGGCAATCAGCCCCAGCATTTT.

The rearrangement links TRBV5-1 to TRBJ2-3; 11 bases agree with TRBD1. Germline CDR1 is SGHRS and CDR2 is YFSETQ. The CDR3 extends over 16 amino acids. J gave up 1 base and V 0 bases, and 1 base lay outside the gene matches. CDR3 in amino acids: CASSLGTGGGTDTQYF. The DNA of the CDR3 is TGCGCCAGCAGCTTGGGGACAGGGGGCGGCACAGATACGCAGTATTTT.

The rearrangement uses TRBV1 and TRBJ1-6. TRBV1 is assigned pseudogene status. This CDR3 has 17 amino acids. CDR3 in DNA: TGCACCAGCAGCCAAGTTCGCGAGAGCTCCTATAATTCACCCCTCCACTTT. It encodes CTSSQVRESSYNSPLHF.

V gene TRBV19 combines with J gene TRBJ1-5, with 11 nucleotides matching TRBD1. Germline CDR1 is LNHDA and CDR2 is SQIVND (reference sequence). V lost 6 bases and J lost 2; bases outside the gene matches: 9. CDR3 size: 17 residues. The CDR3: CASSLRDRGMRNQPQHF. In DNA form, the CDR3 reads TGTGCCAGTAGCCTAAGGGACAGGGGGATGCGCAATCAGCCCCAGCATTTT.

The chain combines TRBV25-1 with TRBJ1-5; D is uncertain. CDR3 length: 15 amino acids. V lost 4 bases, J lost 3 bases, and 13 bases lay in between. Germline lookup yields CDR1 MGHDK and CDR2 SYGVNS. The CDR3 spells CASSGGRQVNQPQHF. CDR3 nucleotide sequence: TGTGCCAGCAGTGGTGGACGACAAGTCAATCAGCCCCAGCATTTT.

This clone is medium-sized (0.01 to 0.1%). The chain uses TRBV9 and TRBJ1-6, with a possible D match to TRBD1 (5 bases). CDR1 and CDR2 (germline): SGDLS, YYNGEE. This CDR3 contains 13 residues. V lost 0 bases and J 10 bases, leaving 8 bases between the germline ends. CDR3 protein: CASSVGGVSPLHF. The DNA of the CDR3 is TGTGCCAGCAGCGTAGGAGGGGTATCACCCCTCCACTTT.

The rearrangement uses TRBV4-2 and TRBJ1-3, with unresolved D. Germline V gene data show CDR1 as LGHNA and CDR2 as YNFKEQ. V lost 0 bases, J lost 4 bases, and 13 bases lay in between. The CDR3 consists of 16 residues. The CDR3 region is CASSQDLAVLGNTIYF. The CDR3 DNA reads as TGTGCCAGCAGCCAAGATCTGGCAGTACTAGGAAACACCATATATTTT.

V and J are TRBV9 and TRBJ2-3; D gene uncertain. V was clipped by 3 bases and J by 0 bases, with 8 bases between them. There are 14 residues in the CDR3. The germline gives CDR1 SGDLS, CDR2 YYNGEE. The CDR3: CASSESLSTDTQYF. The CDR3 DNA follows: TGTGCCAGCAGCGAGAGCCTTAGCACAGATACGCAGTATTTT.

The V and J genes are TRBV19 and TRBJ1-2; D gene uncertain. Deletions cut 7 bases from V and 1 base from J, with 13 bases between. Germline lookup yields CDR1 LNHDA and CDR2 SQIVND (reference sequence). CDR3 length equals 14 residues. CDR3 DNA: TGTGCCAGTACCCAGGACCGATTTAACTATGGCTACACCTTC. It yields the protein CASTQDRFNYGYTF.

This clone was counted at least ten times. V gene TRBV6-5 combines with J gene TRBJ1-6; a possible D gene is TRBD1 (6 bases). V shed 8 bases and J shed 4 bases, with 12 bases lying between them. This CDR3 is 14 amino acids long. The germline V gene has CDR1 MNHEY and CDR2 SVGAGI. The CDR3 is CASLRTEYNSPLHF. The CDR3 DNA reads as TGTGCCAGCTTGAGGACAGAGTATAATTCACCCCTCCACTTT.

The gene calls are TRBV6-5 and TRBJ1-2, with no clear D. Germline V gene sequence: CDR1 MNHEY, CDR2 SVGAGI. Trimming cost V 1 base and J 1 base, with 10 bases left between them. The CDR3 has 15 amino acids. CDR3 in amino acids: CASSYYRGINYGYTF. CDR3 in DNA: TGTGCCAGCAGTTACTATAGAGGCATTAACTATGGCTACACCTTC.

The chain couples TRBV2 to TRBJ1-6, with no clear D. The CDR3 contains 12 residues. Trimming shortened V by 6 bases and J by 7 bases, and 7 bases separated the two germline ends. Germline V gene lookup returns CDR1 SNHLY and CDR2 FYNNEI. The CDR3 here is CASSVSNSPLHF. For the CDR3, the DNA is TGTGCCAGCAGCGTTTCGAATTCACCCCTCCACTTT.

The genes are TRBV4-1 and TRBJ1-3; no clear D gene. V was trimmed by 1 base and J by 2 bases, leaving 9 bases between them. The CDR3 loop spans 15 amino acids. Germline V gene data show CDR1 as MGHRA and CDR2 as YSYEKL. The CDR3 protein is CASSQGLGTGNTIYF. CDR3 coding DNA: TGCGCCAGCAGCCAAGGGTTAGGAACTGGAAACACCATATATTTT.

The CDR3 loop reads CASSGTNEKLFF. Here the CDR3 DNA reads TGTGCCAGCAGCGGGACGAATGAAAAACTGTTTTTT. The chain combines TRBV5-4 with TRBJ1-4; maybe TRBD1 (5 bases). Germline V gene sequence: CDR1 SGHNT, CDR2 YYREEE (reference sequence). The CDR3 covers 12 residues. With 4 bases removed from V and 5 bases from J, the gap between germline ends came to 6 bases.

This clone is a singleton in its sample. The CDR3 sequence: CASSLGGTDFGYTF. DNA for the CDR3: TGTGCCAGCAGCTTGGGGGGGACGGACTTTGGCTACACCTTC. The chain links TRBV7-9 to TRBJ1-2, with TRBD1 as a possible D gene (5 bases). Germline V gene sequence: CDR1 SEHNR, CDR2 FQNEAQ (reference sequence). The CDR3 loop spans 14 amino acids. V lost 3 bases and J 7 bases, leaving 15 bases between the germline ends.

This clone was detected only once. Within the sample, other DNA sequences also encode this same CDR3. The chain employs TRBV28 and TRBJ1-2; D is unresolved. Trimming removed 3 bases at V and 4 bases at J, with 3 bases between. Per the germline V gene, CDR1 is MDHEN and CDR2 is SYDVKM. This CDR3 is 11 amino acids long. The CDR3 spells CASSFGYGYTF. CDR3 sequence (DNA): TGTGCCAGCAGTTTTGGCTATGGCTACACCTTC.

This chain connects TRBV11-3 to TRBJ1-1, with D uncertain. The CDR3 length is 13 residues. The germline CDR1 and CDR2 sequences are SGHNT and YENEEA. Deletions cut 5 bases from V and 1 base from J, with 8 bases between. CDR3 loop: CASSLRANTEAFF. The CDR3 DNA follows: TGTGCCAGCAGCCTTCGGGCGAACACTGAAGCTTTCTTT. Drawing the rest from reference TRBV11-3 and TRBJ1-1, the complete variable domain is EAGVVQSPRYKIIEKKQPVAFWCNPISGHNTLYWYLQNLGQGPELLIRYENEEAVDDSQLPKDRFSAERLKGVDSTLKIQPAELGDSAVYLCASSLRANTEAFFGQGTRLTVV.

This clone was observed a single time. V gene TRBV5-1 combines with J gene TRBJ1-2, with TRBD1 matching over 7 bases. Trimming at V came to 3 bases and at J to 10 bases, leaving 15 bases not matched to a gene. The CDR3 has 15 residues. Germline values: CDR1 SGHRS, CDR2 YFSETQ. In DNA form, the CDR3 reads TGCGCCAGCAGCTCAGCCGTGGGCGGCAGGGGGGACTACACCTTC. Translating gives CASSSAVGGRGDYTF. The full variable domain, completed using reference TRBV5-1 and TRBJ1-2, is KAGVTQTPRYLIKTRGQQVTLSCSPISGHRSVSWYQQTPGQGLQFLFEYFSETQRNKGNFPGRFSGRQFSNSRSEMNVSTLELGDSALYLCASSSAVGGRGDYTFGSGTRLTVV.

The V call is TRBV5-1, the J call TRBJ2-1, with D hard to call. Germline lookup yields CDR1 SGHRS and CDR2 YFSETQ. V was clipped by 0 bases and J by 8 bases, with 9 bases between them. This CDR3 contains 13 residues. CDR3 in amino acids: CASSLATADEQFF. DNA for the CDR3: TGCGCCAGCAGCTTGGCTACGGCAGATGAGCAGTTCTTC.